This T cell receptor (beta chain) was sequenced during a study of CD8 T cells in ankylosing spondylitis. Study-wide results and caveats: Characteristic of ankylosing spondylitis blood, it appeared, was a TCR beta motif comprising about 8 highly homologous variants. As reported, disease-linked clones showed significant enrichment in matched ankylosing spondylitis synovial fluid.

In this sample, this clonotype turned up many times. Its target is unknown. From germline, CDR1 is SEHNR and CDR2 FQNEAQ (reference sequence). The ends were cut back, 5 bases at V and 2 bases at J, with 19 bases in the middle. The CDR3 is 16 amino acids. Quantitative 5'-RACE was performed with molecular barcodes, and it yielded the TCR beta libraries. TCRdb analysed the 5' RACE reads with MiXCR anew, one entry per CDR3 protein. The sample records more than 250,000 distinct CDR3 sequences, 8% being singletons. This receptor was obtained from a male donor with ankylosing spondylitis. The chain links TRBV7-9 to TRBJ2-7, with D possibly being TRBD1 (6 bases). The sequenced material came from blood, either unsorted or a sorted T cell fraction (not recorded which). CDR3 in amino acids: CASSPGHPILTYEQYF. CDR3 DNA sequence: TGTGCCAGCAGCCCGGGACACCCCATATTAACCTACGAGCAGTACTTC. The variable domain in full, completed from reference TRBV7-9 and TRBJ2-7, reads DTGVSQNPRHKITKRGQNVTFRCDPISEHNRLYWYRQTLGQGPEFLTYFQNEAQLEKSRLLSDRFSAERPKGSFSTLEIQRTEQGDSAMYLCASSPGHPILTYEQYFGPGTRLTVT.